The rows below give T cell receptor beta chains drawn from one sample of a study of cytomegalovirus exposure and HLA in healthy donors. Sequencing was performed with immunoSEQ multiplex PCR; in TCRdb, only in-frame clones are kept and a portion is missing. The sample records over 200,000 clones, roughly 83% being singletons. The sample was PBMCs. These receptors were obtained from a woman under 40 in good health and CMV-seropositive. The CDR3 runs from the conserved cysteine through the conserved F or W. The order of the fields is V gene, CDR3 length, J gene, CDR3 protein.

TRBV5-1	16	TRBJ2-3	CASTKTGTSGTDTQYF
TRBV29-1	13	TRBJ1-1	CSVDRQSNTEAFF
TRBV11-3	13	TRBJ2-1	CASSLSLDEQQFF
TRBV6-5	11	TRBJ1-1	CATLRDTEAFF
TRBV30	14	TRBJ2-7	CAWSRLAGADEQYF
TRBV18	14	TRBJ1-1	CASSPDSGNTEAFF
TRBV18	15	TRBJ2-7	CASSPPTGGLLKQYF
TRBV5-1	19	TRBJ1-4	CASSPLGQAGGGVNEKLFF
TRBV9	14	TRBJ2-3	CASSVDLGTDTQYF
TRBV2	14	TRBJ2-2	CASRKGENTGELFF
TRBV5-1	17	TRBJ2-5	CASSLGTSGITQETQYF
TRBV6-5	15	TRBJ1-2	CASSLKFPPFHGYTF
TRBV5-6	15	TRBJ1-2	CASSLGAVANYGYTF
TRBV7-2	16	TRBJ2-3	CASSPGGLPAADTQYF
TRBV27	14	TRBJ1-2	CASSLRTGVNGYTF
TRBV29-1	13	TRBJ2-5	CSATGTAKETQYF
TRBV9	16	TRBJ2-1	CASSPRTSATYNEQFF
TRBV5-1	12	TRBJ1-1	CASSLGGREAFF
TRBV30	11	TRBJ1-1	CAWNLGSEAFF
TRBV7-6	16	TRBJ2-7	CASSFGKADGNYEQYF
TRBV6-4	16	TRBJ2-7	CASITGTSGSSYEQYF
TRBV14	14	TRBJ1-1	CASSEPGGYTEAFF
TRBV5-6	16	TRBJ2-3	CASSFLGVDGTDTQYF
TRBV27	16	TRBJ1-1	CASSHSAGRMNTEAFF
TRBV27	14	TRBJ1-2	CASSLAPGLSGYTF
TRBV9	15	TRBJ2-1	CASSVSRAQRGEQFF
TRBV27	15	TRBJ1-4	CASRILQGSNEKLFF
TRBV6-1	13	TRBJ2-4	CASSGPGRDIQYF
TRBV6-1	14	TRBJ2-1	CASSNAGGVGEQFF
TRBV27	15	TRBJ1-1	CASRPISTGGFEAFF
TRBV7-7	15	TRBJ2-2	CASSLAGSRTGELFF
TRBV29-1	11	TRBJ1-1	CSVLRGPEAFF
TRBV25-1	14	TRBJ2-1	CASSEWGPYNEQFF
TRBV7-7	13	TRBJ2-3	CASSTTGADTQYF
TRBV29-1	15	TRBJ2-7	CSVVGTAVVSYEQYF
TRBV19	14	TRBJ1-2	CASSIKGTAYGYTF
TRBV30	14	TRBJ2-7	CAWSVIQGAYEQYF
TRBV2	12	TRBJ2-2	CASSGMVGELFF
TRBV11-2	12	TRBJ1-4	CASSLDRSQLFF
TRBV18	14	TRBJ1-1	CASSSGAGDTEAFF
TRBV2	13	TRBJ2-2	CASTRQNTGELFF
TRBV9	14	TRBJ1-2	CASSVGGTDYGYTF
TRBV5-1	11	TRBJ1-2	CASRDGHGYTF
TRBV5-4	15	TRBJ2-7	CASTTSSGSRYEQYF
TRBV19	11	TRBJ1-1	CASMGYTEAFF
TRBV6-5	12	TRBJ1-1	CASSLFPPEAFF
TRBV15	14	TRBJ2-5	CATSVGLDQETQYF
TRBV6-5	15	TRBJ2-7	CASSYSSSGHYEQYF
TRBV29-1	14	TRBJ2-7	CSVAGIRSSYEQYF
TRBV5-8	14	TRBJ1-2	CASSHPFPGPGYTF
TRBV9	14	TRBJ2-1	CASSVGNFYNEQFF
TRBV9	15	TRBJ2-7	CASSAGTSGSYEQYF
TRBV30	12	TRBJ2-7	CASIGRAYEQYF
TRBV2	13	TRBJ1-2	CASTSLGRGGYTF